The 26 T cell receptor beta chains given below trace back to one sample, sequenced in a study of cytomegalovirus exposure and HLA in healthy donors. Some clones are missing from TCRdb's copy, which holds only in-frame ones; the method was immunoSEQ multiplex PCR. The repertoire consists of more than 140,000 clones, with around nine tenths occurring once and the leading ten covering over 3%. Sequencing input: PBMCs. These receptors all come from a woman younger than 35 in good health and CMV-seropositive.

The rearrangement links TRBV6-5 to TRBJ2-1; D unresolved. CDR3 length: 15 amino acids. The ends were cut back, 4 bases at V and 4 bases at J, with 14 bases in the middle. Germline CDR1 reads MNHEY; CDR2 reads SVGAGI. The chain's CDR3 is CASSSRSANYNEQFF. Written as DNA, the CDR3 is TGTGCCAGCAGTTCCCGCAGCGCGAATTACAATGAGCAGTTCTTC.

The chain recombines TRBV7-6 with TRBJ2-5; a possible D gene is TRBD1 (6 bases). Germline assignment: CDR1 SGHVS and CDR2 FNYEAQ. Trimming removed 4 bases at V and 0 bases at J, with 9 bases between. The length of the CDR3 is 14 residues. Here the CDR3 reads CASSSTGYQETQYF. In DNA, the CDR3 is TGTGCCAGCAGCTCCACAGGGTACCAAGAGACCCAGTACTTC.

This clone was seen once. The gene calls are TRBV28 and TRBJ2-6, with TRBD2 as a possible D gene (5 bases). Germline CDR1 and CDR2: MDHEN and SYDVKM. Trimming stripped 2 bases from V and 0 bases from J, with 5 bases between. There are 15 residues in the CDR3. The CDR3 bases are TGTGCCAGCAGTTTACGGGGCTCTGGGGCCAACGTCCTGACTTTC. Its protein is CASSLRGSGANVLTF.

This chain uses TRBV10-1 with TRBJ2-3; 7 bases are shared with TRBD2. Trimming at V came to 2 bases and at J to 1 base, leaving 3 bases not matched to a gene. Germline loops: CDR1 WNHNN, CDR2 SYGVQD (reference sequence). There are 15 residues in the CDR3. The CDR3: CASSEGGVRTDTQYF. DNA of the CDR3: TGCGCCAGCAGTGAGGGGGGGGTTCGCACAGATACGCAGTATTTT.

The V and J genes are TRBV6-5 and TRBJ2-2; 9 bases align to TRBD1. The CDR3 spans 15 residues. Losses at the gene ends were 6 bases for V and 5 bases for J; bases not matched to a gene: 7. Per the germline V gene, CDR1 is MNHEY and CDR2 is SVGAGI. The CDR3 DNA reads TGTGCCAGCAGCTTAACAGGGGGCCGAACCGGGGAGCTGTTTTTT. Protein sequence: CASSLTGGRTGELFF.

The V gene is TRBV11-3, the J gene TRBJ2-5; 8 bases are a match to TRBD1. V was clipped by 5 bases and J by 3 bases; unmatched bases: 8. The CDR3 loop spans 15 amino acids. Germline V gives CDR1 SGHNT, CDR2 YENEEA. The CDR3 reads CASSLGGTGKETQYF. The CDR3 DNA reads TGTGCCAGCAGCCTGGGCGGGACAGGCAAAGAGACCCAGTACTTC.

This clone was seen only a few times. CDR3: CASSIPISGASGFYEQYF. The CDR3 region has the DNA TGTGCCAGTAGTATTCCAATATCGGGGGCTAGCGGATTTTACGAGCAGTACTTC. This rearrangement joins TRBV19 to TRBJ2-7; TRBD2 is a possible D gene (7 bases). V gave up 3 bases and J gave up 4 bases, with 25 bases separating them. The CDR3 runs to 18 residues. Germline loops: CDR1 LNHDA, CDR2 SQIVND (reference sequence).

The V call is TRBV11-3, the J call TRBJ2-7, with 9 bases lining up with TRBD2. CDR3 length: 16 amino acids. Germline V gives CDR1 SGHNT, CDR2 YENEEA. Trimming at V came to 5 bases and at J to 2 bases, leaving 10 bases not matched to a gene. The CDR3 nucleotides are TGTGCCAGCAGCGGGTCGTCGGGACTAGCTACCTACGAGCAGTACTTC. It is translated as CASSGSSGLATYEQYF. The full variable domain, its missing parts supplied by reference TRBV11-3 and TRBJ2-7, is EAGVVQSPRYKIIEKKQPVAFWCNPISGHNTLYWYLQNLGQGPELLIRYENEEAVDDSQLPKDRFSAERLKGVDSTLKIQPAELGDSAVYLCASSGSSGLATYEQYFGPGTRLTVT.

The V call is TRBV6-1, the J call TRBJ1-3; the D gene is possibly TRBD1 (6 bases). Germline loops: CDR1 MNHNS, CDR2 SASEGT. The CDR3 covers 12 residues. V was cut by 7 bases and J by 7 bases, with 11 bases left in between. For the CDR3, the DNA is TGTGCCAGCACCCACCAGGGGAACACCATATATTTT. Translating it yields CASTHQGNTIYF.

This chain uses TRBV28 with TRBJ2-1; 10 bases map to TRBD2. The junction had 12 bases not matched to a gene; V was cut back by 2 bases and J by 5 bases. This CDR3 contains 18 residues. Per germline, CDR1 MDHEN and CDR2 SYDVKM. CDR3 coding DNA: TGTGCCAGCAGTTTAAATCTTAGGGGGCTAGCGGGAGACAATGAGCAGTTCTTC. It is translated as CASSLNLRGLAGDNEQFF.

CDR3 region: CASSTPRQGLIQYF. CDR3 coding DNA: TGTGCCAGCAGTACCCCCCGACAGGGCCTCATTCAGTACTTC. This chain links TRBV6-1 with TRBJ2-4, with 7 bases identical to TRBD1. From germline, CDR1 is MNHNS and CDR2 SASEGT. CDR3 length: 14 residues. Trimming removed 5 bases from V and 9 bases from J; junction bases left unmatched: 10.

The genes are TRBV29-1 and TRBJ2-7; weak D call: TRBD1 (8 bases). The CDR3 has 19 amino acids. Trimming stripped 0 bases from V and 5 bases from J, with 29 bases between. CDR1 and CDR2 (germline): SQVTM, ANQGSEA. CDR3: CSVEEFPRGQVGGSNEQYF. CDR3 nucleotide sequence: TGCAGCGTTGAAGAGTTCCCTAGGGGACAGGTCGGGGGGTCAAACGAGCAGTACTTC.

V is TRBV30 and J is TRBJ2-4; the match to TRBD1 covers 7 bases. CDR1 and CDR2 from the germline V gene are GTSNPN and SVGIG (reference sequence). The J segment lost 7 bases and the V segment lost 2 bases, leaving 11 bases of the junction unmatched. The CDR3 is made up of 15 amino acids. CDR3 amino acids: CAWSPPDRVTNIQYF. CDR3 DNA sequence: TGTGCCTGGAGTCCCCCCGACAGGGTGACGAACATTCAGTACTTC.

V usage is TRBV7-8 and J usage is TRBJ2-2, with 7 bases lining up with TRBD2. CDR1 and CDR2 from the germline V gene are SGHVS and FQNEAQ. The CDR3 contains 14 residues. The CDR3: CAIYGAGVVGELFF. CDR3 bases: TGTGCTATCTATGGGGCGGGAGTGGTCGGGGAGCTGTTTTTT.

The chain recombines TRBV28 with TRBJ2-1; 8 nucleotides align to TRBD2. The CDR3 loop spans 17 amino acids. Germline V CDR1 and CDR2: MDHEN, SYDVKM. The trim removed 1 base at V and 2 bases at J, leaving 7 bases unmatched. The CDR3 DNA sequence: TGTGCCAGCAGTTTATCTCTGCGGGAGGCCCCCTACAATGAGCAGTTCTTC. This codes for CASSLSLREAPYNEQFF.

This sequence joins TRBV9 and TRBJ1-2; D not certain. V shed 0 bases and J shed 8 bases, with 14 bases lying between them. Germline V gives CDR1 SGDLS, CDR2 YYNGEE. The CDR3 is 14 amino acids. The CDR3 DNA is TGTGCCAGCAGCGTAGCTCTCCGAGTGAGAGGCTACACCTTC. Amino acid sequence: CASSVALRVRGYTF. Filled out from reference TRBV9 and TRBJ1-2, the complete variable domain reads DSGVTQTPKHLITATGQRVTLRCSPRSGDLSVYWYQQSLDQGLQFLIQYYNGEERAKGNILERFSAQQFPDLHSELNLSSLELGDSALYFCASSVALRVRGYTFGSGTRLTVV.

This chain joins TRBV11-2 and TRBJ2-4, with 12 bases fitting TRBD2. The germline V gene encodes CDR1 SGHAT and CDR2 FQNNGV. The junction had 8 bases not matched to a gene; V was cut back by 4 bases and J by 7 bases. The CDR3 spans 16 residues. In nucleotides, the CDR3 is TGTGCCAGCAGCTGGGCTAGCGGGAGGGCTGGGAACATTCAGTACTTC. This sequence encodes CASSWASGRAGNIQYF.

The rearrangement joins TRBV10-3 to TRBJ2-7; 10 bases agree with TRBD1. Looked up from germline, CDR1 is ENHRY and CDR2 is SYGVKD. J was trimmed by 4 bases and V by 6 bases; bases with no gene match: 6. The CDR3 is 14 residues long. CDR3 sequence reads: CAIRPGQGQYEQYF. Written as DNA, the CDR3 is TGTGCCATCAGGCCGGGACAGGGGCAGTACGAGCAGTACTTC.

This sequence joins TRBV19 and TRBJ1-5, with no clear D. The CDR3 runs to 12 residues. The V gene lost 4 bases and the J gene lost 7 bases, with 8 bases spanning the gap. Germline CDR1 LNHDA, CDR2 SQIVND (reference sequence). CDR3 sequence (DNA): TGTGCCAGTAGTACTCGGGGACAGCCCCAGCATTTT. It codes for CASSTRGQPQHF.

V usage is TRBV5-1 and J usage is TRBJ2-1; 11 bases are a match to TRBD2. Losses at the gene ends were 4 bases for V and 5 bases for J; bases not matched to a gene: 5. Germline V gene lookup returns CDR1 SGHRS and CDR2 YFSETQ. The CDR3 loop spans 15 amino acids. The CDR3: CASSPLAGVNNEQFF. The CDR3 coding sequence is TGCGCCAGCAGCCCACTAGCGGGAGTTAACAATGAGCAGTTCTTC.

The rearrangement uses TRBV30 and TRBJ1-5, with TRBD1 as a possible D gene (6 bases). The germline V gene has CDR1 GTSNPN and CDR2 SVGIG (reference sequence). With 0 bases removed from V and 6 bases from J, the gap between germline ends came to 9 bases. CDR3 length: 13 amino acids. DNA of the CDR3: TGTGCCTGGAGTGTTGGGGGCAGTCAGCCCCAGCATTTT. It yields the protein CAWSVGGSQPQHF.

The rearrangement links TRBV7-9 to TRBJ2-2; TRBD2 matches 13 bases. The length of the CDR3 is 17 residues. Trimming at V came to 5 bases and at J to 1 base, leaving 4 bases not matched to a gene. Germline assignment: CDR1 SEHNR and CDR2 FQNEAQ (reference sequence). DNA of the CDR3: TGTGCCAGCAGCCCTTGGACTAGCGGGAGGAACACCGGGGAGCTGTTTTTT. It yields the protein CASSPWTSGRNTGELFF.

V usage is TRBV5-1 and J usage is TRBJ2-1, with 16 bases matching TRBD2. Germline V lookup: CDR1 SGHRS, CDR2 YFSETQ. This CDR3 region has 18 residues. J was trimmed by 6 bases and V by 4 bases; bases with no gene match: 10. CDR3 region: CASSPGGTSGRAPNEQFF. The CDR3 coding sequence is TGCGCCAGCAGCCCGGGTGGGACTAGCGGGAGGGCCCCCAATGAGCAGTTCTTC.

The chain links TRBV5-4 to TRBJ2-5; 12 bases are a match to TRBD2. The ends lost 4 bases at V and 3 bases at J; junction bases unmatched: 4. Germline V lookup: CDR1 SGHNT, CDR2 YYREEE (reference sequence). The CDR3 contains 15 residues. CDR3 nucleotide sequence: TGTGCCAGCAGCCGACTAGCGGGAGTAGAAGAGACCCAGTACTTC. Translated: CASSRLAGVEETQYF.

This chain connects TRBV6-5 to TRBJ1-1, with D perhaps TRBD1 (5 bases). The CDR3 contains 15 residues. V lost 0 bases, J lost 12 bases, and 20 bases lay in between. Per the germline V gene, CDR1 is MNHEY and CDR2 is SVGAGI. CDR3 nucleotide sequence: TGTGCCAGCAGTTACTCGAAGTTACAGGCCGGAATTTCTTTCTTT. This codes for CASSYSKLQAGISFF.

The genes are TRBV7-3 and TRBJ2-3; 7 bases match TRBD2. The CDR3 extends over 15 amino acids. The ends lost 4 bases at V and 0 bases at J; junction bases unmatched: 4. CDR1 is SGHTA, CDR2 FQGTGA, per germline. This CDR3 is CASSYLGGSTDTQYF. CDR3 in DNA: TGTGCCAGCAGCTACCTGGGGGGGAGCACAGATACGCAGTATTTT.